The T cell receptor beta chain described here comes from a study of blood T cell repertoires in COVID-19. The table came from immunoSEQ multiplex PCR; TCRdb's copy has only in-frame clones and leaves some out. The data contain 340,000 or so clones, around 85% of them seen just once; the ten biggest clones take up approximately 4%. The CDR3 extends over 17 amino acids. The germline V gene encodes CDR1 LGHDT and CDR2 YNNKEL (reference sequence). Between the trimmed V and J ends, which lost 0 bases and 7 bases, there was a span of 16 bases. Recruitment covered about two dozen US areas and drew participants whose ages spanned about 18 to 90 years.

The chain uses TRBV3-1 (or the pseudogene TRBV3-2) and TRBJ1-6; D perhaps matches TRBD1 (5 bases). The source is a woman in her 40s with acute COVID-19. The sample consisted of PBMCs or T cells enriched from blood (not recorded which). The CDR3 spells CASSQDHWGTENSPLHF. Written as DNA, the CDR3 is TGTGCCAGCAGCCAAGATCATTGGGGCACCGAAAATTCACCCCTCCACTTT.